A selection of T cell receptor beta chains follows, all from one sample in a study of response to subunit inactivated influenza vaccine. MiXCR, applied by TCRdb to the RT-PCR reads, yields one record per CDR3 protein. The sample lists 430,000 or so distinct CDR3 sequences; roughly 9.8% were seen once. Source: PBMCs from blood, taken roughly 6 weeks after vaccination. Every receptor here comes from a man aged 45-65 years who received an inactivated influenza vaccine. CDR3s include the opening cysteine and the closing phenylalanine or tryptophan. The D gene is left open where the match is weak. Size tells how often a clone was seen (once, few, many) or the class of an expanded clone, and some rows leave it out.

TRBV5-4	TRBJ2-4	few	-	CASSPSSRQGGVGPKNIQYF	TGTGCCAGCAGCCCATCATCGCGACAGGGAGGTGTCGGGCCCAAAAACATTCAGTACTTC
TRBV28	TRBJ1-5	many	-	CASSGTGGSNQPQHF	TGTGCCAGCAGTGGGACTGGTGGGAGCAATCAGCCCCAGCATTTT
TRBV27	TRBJ2-1	few	-	CASSLDGRPYNEQFF	TGTGCCAGCAGTTTAGACGGGCGACCCTACAATGAGCAGTTCTTC
TRBV5-1	TRBJ2-5	many	-	CASSLGALQETQYF	TGCGCCAGCAGCTTGGGGGCACTTCAAGAGACCCAGTACTTC
TRBV18	TRBJ1-2	many	TRBD1	CASSPRRGQGDYGYTF	TGTGCCAGCTCACCTAGACGGGGACAGGGGGACTATGGCTACACCTTC
TRBV4-3	TRBJ1-1	few	TRBD1	CASSFRTGTNTEAFF	TGCGCCAGCAGCTTCAGGACAGGGACCAACACTGAAGCTTTCTTT
TRBV7-2	TRBJ2-1	-	TRBD2	CASSLAFTGLAGGTPRNEQFF	TGTGCCAGCAGCTTAGCGTTTACGGGACTAGCGGGGGGGACTCCCCGTAATGAGCAGTTCTTC
TRBV9	TRBJ2-6	-	-	CASSADPLSGANVLTF	TGTGCCAGCAGCGCGGACCCGCTCTCTGGGGCCAACGTCCTGACTTTC
TRBV24-1	TRBJ2-5	few	TRBD2	CATSDYSGGAGETQYF	TGTGCCACCAGTGATTATAGCGGGGGGGCCGGGGAGACCCAGTACTTC
TRBV20-1	TRBJ1-2	-	-	CSARGVWGYTF	TGCAGTGCTAGAGGGGTGTGGGGCTACACCTTC
TRBV4-2	TRBJ2-4	few	-	CASSHHAKLAKNIQYF	TGTGCCAGCAGCCACCACGCGAAGCTAGCCAAAAACATTCAGTACTTC
TRBV5-1	TRBJ1-4	-	TRBD1	CASSSKQGIEKLFF	TGCGCCAGCAGCTCCAAACAGGGGATTGAAAAACTGTTTTTT
TRBV12-3/TRBV12-4	TRBJ1-1	-	-	CASSFWRGEAFF	TGTGCCAGCAGTTTTTGGAGAGGTGAAGCTTTCTTT
TRBV28	TRBJ1-2	many	-	CASSALGREDYGYTF	TGTGCCAGCAGTGCCCTTGGCAGGGAGGACTATGGCTACACCTTC
TRBV5-1	TRBJ2-7	few	-	CASSLETNYEQYF	TGCGCCAGCAGCTTGGAGACTAACTACGAGCAGTACTTC
TRBV29-1	TRBJ2-3	-	-	CSVRTKYTDTQYF	TGCAGCGTACGGACTAAATACACAGATACGCAGTATTTT
TRBV28	TRBJ2-2	many	-	CASTPPLLNTGELFF	TGTGCCAGCACTCCGCCCCTTTTGAACACCGGGGAGCTGTTTTTT
TRBV14	TRBJ1-1	many	-	CASSHLGTEAFF	TGTGCCAGCAGCCACTTAGGCACTGAAGCTTTCTTT
TRBV7-2	TRBJ2-1	many	TRBD2	CASSQLAGGYNEQFF	TGTGCCAGCAGCCAACTAGCGGGAGGGTACAATGAGCAGTTCTTC
TRBV27	TRBJ2-3	-	TRBD1	CASSFPKPGQGTDTQYF	TGTGCCAGCAGTTTTCCCAAGCCGGGACAGGGCACAGATACGCAGTATTTT
TRBV12-3/TRBV12-4	TRBJ2-1	many	TRBD1	CASTRQGNEQFF	TGTGCCAGCACCAGACAGGGAAATGAGCAGTTCTTC
TRBV12-3/TRBV12-4	TRBJ2-1	many	-	CASSLSLRYDEQFF	TGTGCCAGCAGTTTATCCCTACGTTACGATGAGCAGTTCTTC
TRBV5-5	TRBJ1-5	many	TRBD1	CASSPGTGNNQPQHF	TGTGCCAGCAGCCCCGGGACAGGGAACAATCAGCCCCAGCATTTT
TRBV10-3	TRBJ2-2	few	-	CAISESPNTGELFF	TGTGCCATCAGTGAGTCGCCCAACACCGGGGAGCTGTTTTTT
TRBV20-1	TRBJ2-7	few	-	CSAPGRGYEQYF	TGCAGTGCCCCCGGGCGAGGCTACGAGCAGTACTTC
TRBV6-2/TRBV6-3	TRBJ2-3	many	-	CASSYGGRETDTQYF	TGTGCCAGCAGTTACGGCGGCAGGGAAACAGATACGCAGTATTTT
TRBV29-1	TRBJ2-3	few	-	CSVGGHMASGHFSTDTQYF	TGCAGCGTTGGGGGGCATATGGCTAGCGGACATTTTAGCACAGATACGCAGTATTTT
TRBV29-1	TRBJ1-1	-	-	CSAEGYLNTEAFF	TGCAGCGCTGAGGGATACTTGAACACTGAAGCTTTCTTT
TRBV4-3	TRBJ2-2	-	TRBD2	CASSQISGISTGELFF	TGCGCCAGCAGCCAAATAAGCGGGATAAGTACCGGGGAGCTGTTTTTT
TRBV24-1	TRBJ2-3	few	-	CATSVSPGYSTDTQYF	TGTGCCACCAGCGTAAGTCCCGGATATAGCACAGATACGCAGTATTTT
TRBV29-1	TRBJ2-7	many	-	CSVAHGGSYEQYF	TGCAGCGTTGCCCACGGGGGTAGCTACGAGCAGTACTTC
TRBV7-8	TRBJ2-1	few	-	CASSLRFRVF	TGTGCCAGCAGCTTAAGATTCAGAGTTTTC
TRBV28	TRBJ2-5	-	TRBD1	CASSLWSDRGSGETQYF	TGTGCCAGCAGTTTATGGTCGGACAGGGGGTCGGGAGAGACCCAGTACTTC
TRBV20-1	TRBJ2-3	-	-	CSASRTTSTDTQYF	TGCAGTGCTAGCAGGACTACTAGCACAGATACGCAGTATTTT
TRBV6-5	TRBJ2-2	few	-	CASSYSIGISATGELFF	TGTGCCAGCAGTTACTCCATCGGTATAAGTGCCACCGGGGAGCTGTTTTTT
TRBV20-1	TRBJ1-1	few	-	CSAAPVTGNTEAFF	TGCAGTGCTGCCCCGGTCACGGGTAACACTGAAGCTTTCTTT
TRBV20-1	TRBJ2-3	many	TRBD1	CSARDAGTGDPAQYF	TGCAGTGCTAGAGACGCCGGGACAGGGGATCCCGCGCAGTATTTT
TRBV20-1	TRBJ2-7	few	-	CSATTGPAEQYF	TGCAGTGCCACCACTGGACCGGCCGAGCAGTACTTC
TRBV13	TRBJ2-7	few	-	CASSPRDLPREQYF	TGTGCCAGCAGCCCCCGGGACCTCCCCCGGGAGCAGTACTTC
TRBV19	TRBJ1-2	-	TRBD1	CAARPRGEMVYTF	TGTGCCGCACGCCCCAGGGGGGAGATGGTCTACACCTTC
TRBV7-9	TRBJ2-7	few	TRBD2	CASSSTRTSGSSYEQYF	TGTGCCAGCAGCTCAACCCGGACTAGCGGGTCGTCCTACGAGCAGTACTTC
TRBV3-1	TRBJ2-1	-	TRBD2	CASSHGTSGRLNEQFF	TGTGCCAGCAGCCACGGGACTAGCGGACGGTTAAATGAGCAGTTCTTC
TRBV7-9	TRBJ2-5	-	-	CASSPSDWDTQYF	TGTGCCAGCAGCCCGTCCGATTGGGATACCCAGTACTTC
TRBV6-6	TRBJ1-1	many	-	CASLDGGTEAFF	TGTGCCAGCCTAGACGGGGGAACTGAAGCTTTCTTT